This paragraph reports one T cell receptor beta chain. This CDR3 has 12 amino acids. Trimming removed 3 bases from V and 8 bases from J, with 10 bases in between. In the study's own analysis: Counts of nucleated cells, estimated from reference gene primer amplification, were obtained. Profiling relied on immunoSEQ multiplex PCR, and the TCRdb table lists in-frame clones only, not all of them. That table is the source of V, J and clone size, and D and trimming were worked out from the DNA. The table has approximately 150,000 clones, roughly 84% seen once; the top ten hold 0.8% to 1.2%. These data come from a study of blood T cell repertoires in COVID-19. Study at large: From T cells, B-cell-depleted T cells, or PBMCs came the material, which was cDNA or gDNA.

V and J are TRBV12-3 or TRBV12-4 and TRBJ1-2; the D is unclear. The receptor was derived from a middle-aged man with acute or convalescent COVID-19. The sequenced sample was peripheral blood. CDR3 protein: CASSFGEAGYTF. The CDR3 coding sequence is TGTGCCAGCAGTTTTGGTGAGGCGGGCTACACCTTC.